The text below deals with one T cell receptor (beta chain). Sequence at one end of the junction differs from germline and may be a read error. The data are from a study of blood T cell repertoires in COVID-19. Background on the study: COVID-19 samples, acute and convalescent, were from the United States, Italy and Spain. Sources were T cells, B-cell-depleted T cells, or PBMCs; the material itself was cDNA or gDNA.

Germline CDR1 is LGHNA and CDR2 is YSLEER. The CDR3 is made up of 12 amino acids. Original data processing: Cell counts per sample came from amplifying reference gene primers. The table came from immunoSEQ multiplex PCR; TCRdb's copy has only in-frame clones and leaves some out. That table supplies the V and J calls and clone size; D and trimming were determined from the DNA. In the table there are some 100,000 clones, more than 75% of which are singletons. The J gene is TRBJ1-5, the V gene TRBV4-3; a weak D match, TRBD1 (6 bases). Source material: peripheral blood. This clonotype originated in a man aged 25 to 40 in a cohort sampled during active COVID-19. The CDR3 DNA sequence: TGCGCCAGCAGCCAAGACAGGGACAATTATGGTTTT. This gives the protein CASSQDRDNYGF.